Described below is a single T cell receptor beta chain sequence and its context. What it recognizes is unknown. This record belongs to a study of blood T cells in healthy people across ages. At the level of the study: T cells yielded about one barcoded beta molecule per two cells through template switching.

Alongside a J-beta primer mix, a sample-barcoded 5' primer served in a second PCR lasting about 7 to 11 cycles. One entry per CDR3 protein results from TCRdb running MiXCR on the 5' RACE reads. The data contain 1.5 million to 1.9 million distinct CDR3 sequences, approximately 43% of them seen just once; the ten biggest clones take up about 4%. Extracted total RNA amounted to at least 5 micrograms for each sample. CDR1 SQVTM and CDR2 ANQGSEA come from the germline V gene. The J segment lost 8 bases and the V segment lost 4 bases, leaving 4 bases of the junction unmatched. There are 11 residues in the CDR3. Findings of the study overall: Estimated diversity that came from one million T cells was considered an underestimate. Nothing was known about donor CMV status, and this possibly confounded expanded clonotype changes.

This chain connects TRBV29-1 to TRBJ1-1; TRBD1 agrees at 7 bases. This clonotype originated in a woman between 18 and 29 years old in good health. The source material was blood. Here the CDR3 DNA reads TGCAGCGTTGTCAGGGGGATAGAAGCTTTCTTT. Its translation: CSVVRGIEAFF.